This record covers a single T cell receptor (beta chain). This receptor's antigen is unknown. It has no much larger one-base neighbor in the sample; base qualities were not kept. The CDR1 and CDR2 encoded by the germline V gene are MGHRA and YSYEKL. V has 4 bases trimmed and J has 5 bases trimmed; junction bases matching no gene number 11. Measured from the cysteine to the phenylalanine, the CDR3 is 17 residues long. Kept here is only the CDR3 DNA, which spans 51 bases and is read in frame from base 1. Explained via the paper, the time point label denotes: about 28 days (+/-7) after the second vaccine dose. AZD1222 recipients whose second dose came at about 4 weeks and those whose second dose came at about 12 weeks were combined into one group, since spike-specific TCR depth and breadth did not differ between the two schedules. Vaccinee samples came from UK trials COV001 and COV002, including a single-blind randomized controlled phase 2/3 trial of AZD1222 (ChAdOx1 nCoV-19) in healthy adults. For TCRbeta chain sequencing, PBMC samples were collected from trial participants at day 0 and at day 28 after the second dose.

The data were taken from a study of T cell responses to AZD1222 COVID-19 vaccine (dated by TCRdb to the early 2020s). Study-wide context: TCR sequencing was performed for approximately 240 trial participants, of whom roughly 200 were given two doses of AZD1222 and some 25 were given two doses of MenACWY control vaccine. Trial participants were enrolled by age into subgroups of 18-55, 56-69 and 70-plus years, and around 150, 29 and 61 TCR-sequenced participants, respectively, were included in these subgroups.

The CDR3 regions of human TCRbeta chains were subjected to immunosequencing. The paper's processing steps were these. TCRs in the repertoires were compared against a reference library of SARS-CoV-2-specific TCRs that had been generated with the MIRA antigen-specificity platform. Breadth was defined as the fraction of unique TCRs that were SARS-CoV-2-associated. Depth was defined as the fraction of total T cells that were SARS-CoV-2-associated. Using the MIRA data, every spike-specific TCR was mapped to the spike region that the TCR reacted to and assigned to either a CD4 or a CD8 class. Log10-transformed breadth and depth values were compared by one-way ANOVA with Sidak's multiple comparisons tests. Held by TCRdb, this immuneACCESS table contains in-frame sequences only and omits some clones. Under half of the omission traces to an unresolved V gene where checked; the cause of the rest is unknown. That table furnishes V, J and clone size, whereas the DNA furnished D and trimming. Counted in this sample were some 99,000 clones; 88% of them appeared once. Together, the top ten hold 15% to 20% of the sample.

The paper as a whole reports these results and caveats: Only six AZD1222 recipients were SARS-CoV-2 seropositive at baseline, limiting conclusions about previously exposed vaccinees. In the small 56-69-year group, the increase in depth fell short of significance, most likely because of low power. The whole spike protein was spanned by vaccine-associated CD4 TCRs, and dominant responses were seen in regions 160-218 and 743-854. After two AZD1222 doses, spike-specific TCR breadth and depth were significantly higher than at day 0 and than in MenACWY recipients. Participants were mostly white British and included more females than males, and it was suggested by the authors that clonal diversity may have been underestimated. Reportedly, close to half of the unique spike-specific TCRs recognized epitopes lying outside the regions that are mutated in the B.1.351 and B.1.1.7 variants. No day 14 peak-response samples were available, so repertoires were characterized only after the peak T cell response.

This TCR came from an adult who received the AZD1222 COVID-19 vaccine. The sequencing here drew on peripheral blood, taken 28 days after the second AZD1222 dose. The sequence joins TRBV4-1 to TRBJ2-1, and 10 junctional nucleotides match TRBD2. The CDR3 region: CASSPGLARTRNNEQFF. The nucleotide sequence is given as TGCGCCAGCAGCCCGGGACTAGCGCGAACGAGAAACAATGAGCAGTTCTTC.